Below are 11 T cell receptor beta chains sequenced from a single sample in a study of cytomegalovirus exposure and HLA in healthy donors. The PCR used 60 Vbeta and 13 Jbeta primers. The method was immunoSEQ multiplex PCR; TCRdb's version includes in-frame clones alone and lacks a portion of them. The sample includes roughly 190,000 clones, approximately 82% seen only once; the top ten take 1.5% to 2%. Source material: PBMCs. These receptors came from a woman aged 18-29 years in good health and CMV-seronegative.

CDR3 DNA: TGTGCCATCGGGACAAGGGAAGGCACAGATACGCAGTATTTT. As protein: CAIGTREGTDTQYF. This rearrangement joins TRBV28 to TRBJ2-3, with D possibly TRBD1 on 6 matching bases. Germline V gives CDR1 MDHEN, CDR2 SYDVKM. Trimming shortened V by 10 bases and J by 1 base, and 15 bases separated the two germline ends. The CDR3 runs to 14 residues.

In its sample, this clone was seen a few times. The chain links TRBV7-2 to TRBJ2-3; 7 nucleotides agree with TRBD2. The CDR3 runs 17 residues. V lost 1 base and J lost 2; bases outside the gene matches: 9. The germline CDR1 and CDR2 sequences are SGHTA and FQGNSA. The chain's CDR3 is CASSLDGTLAVTDTQYF. DNA of the CDR3: TGTGCCAGCAGCTTAGATGGGACGCTAGCGGTCACAGATACGCAGTATTTT.

This chain uses TRBV28 with TRBJ1-2, with D unresolved. With 1 base removed from V and 8 bases from J, the gap between germline ends came to 17 bases. The CDR3 extends over 15 amino acids. Germline V CDR1 and CDR2: MDHEN, SYDVKM. CDR3 protein: CASSLSAAGHDGYTF. The CDR3 nucleotides read TGTGCCAGCAGTTTATCCGCGGCGGGTCATGACGGCTACACCTTC.

The chain employs TRBV28 and TRBJ1-3; D is ambiguous. CDR1 is MDHEN and CDR2 is SYDVKM in the germline V gene. Trimming removed 6 bases at V and 6 bases at J, with 15 bases between. The CDR3 is made up of 14 amino acids. CDR3 in amino acids: CASSSPNTLNTIYF. For the CDR3, the DNA is TGTGCCAGCAGCTCTCCCAACACCTTAAACACCATATATTTT.

V gene TRBV28 combines with J gene TRBJ2-7; 8 bases match TRBD2. There are 18 residues in the CDR3. V shed 8 bases and J 3 bases; nucleotides not matched to a gene: 21. Germline assignment: CDR1 MDHEN and CDR2 SYDVKM. The chain's CDR3 is CASGVGHRGGFSLYEQYF. The CDR3 region has the DNA TGTGCCAGCGGAGTTGGGCACCGGGGGGGATTTTCTCTCTACGAGCAGTACTTC.

The rearrangement joins TRBV5-4 to TRBJ2-2, with 9 bases that match TRBD2. Germline CDR1 SGHNT, CDR2 YYREEE (reference sequence). J was trimmed by 1 base and V by 2 bases; bases with no gene match: 6. This CDR3 has 17 residues. The CDR3 region has the DNA TGTGCCAGCAGCTTTATTTCGCGGGAGGGGAACACCGGGGAGCTGTTTTTT. Translation: CASSFISREGNTGELFF.

The genes are TRBV5-1 and TRBJ2-5; D is perhaps TRBD1 (6 bases). V lost 1 base, J lost 4 bases, and 20 bases lay in between. The CDR3 has 17 residues. Looked up from germline, CDR1 is SGHRS and CDR2 is YFSETQ. The CDR3 sequence: CASSLLGSAPGVETQYF. As DNA, the CDR3 is TGCGCCAGCAGCTTGTTGGGTAGCGCCCCAGGGGTAGAGACCCAGTACTTC.

V and J are TRBV4-1 and TRBJ2-5; 16 nucleotides match TRBD2. J gave up 4 bases and V 0 bases, and 8 bases lay outside the gene matches. The germline gives CDR1 MGHRA, CDR2 YSYEKL. This CDR3 has 19 amino acids. The DNA of the CDR3 is TGCGCCAGCAGCCAAGATTGGGGACTAGCGGGAGGGTGGGGAGAGACCCAGTACTTC. Protein sequence: CASSQDWGLAGGWGETQYF.

The chain carries TRBV28 and TRBJ2-7; 9 bases match TRBD1. J was trimmed by 6 bases and V by 5 bases; bases with no gene match: 8. In germline, CDR1 is MDHEN, CDR2 SYDVKM. There are 14 residues in the CDR3. Here the CDR3 DNA reads TGTGCCAGCAGTCATACCGGGACAGGGTCCGAGCAGTACTTC. Its protein is CASSHTGTGSEQYF.

This chain links TRBV30 with TRBJ2-2; 7 nucleotides agree with TRBD2. J was trimmed by 6 bases and V by 8 bases; bases with no gene match: 27. Germline V CDR1 and CDR2: GTSNPN, SVGIG (reference sequence). The CDR3 is made up of 19 amino acids. The DNA of the CDR3 is TGTGCCCAAAGACCCACAGGATCAGGCGGGAGCACCGCCTCCGGGGAGCTGTTTTTT. This translates into CAQRPTGSGGSTASGELFF.

The CDR3 DNA is TGTGCCAGCAGTTCCTCGACAGGAGGAAACACCATATATTTT. Translated, it gives CASSSSTGGNTIYF. V gene TRBV6-5 combines with J gene TRBJ1-3; weak D call: TRBD1 (6 bases). Germline V lookup: CDR1 MNHEY, CDR2 SVGAGI. The CDR3 spans 14 residues. V was pared by 4 bases and J by 4 bases, with 11 bases between.